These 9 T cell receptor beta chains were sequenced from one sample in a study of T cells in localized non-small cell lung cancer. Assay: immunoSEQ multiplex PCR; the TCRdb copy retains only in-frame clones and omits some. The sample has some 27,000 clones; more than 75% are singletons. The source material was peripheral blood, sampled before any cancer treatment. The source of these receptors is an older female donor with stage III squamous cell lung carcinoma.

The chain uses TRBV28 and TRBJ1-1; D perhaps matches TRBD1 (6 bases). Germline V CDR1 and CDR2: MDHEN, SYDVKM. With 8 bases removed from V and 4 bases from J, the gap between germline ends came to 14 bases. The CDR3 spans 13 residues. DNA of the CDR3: TGTGCCAGCCAGCAAGGGGGGGGCACTGAAGCTTTCTTT. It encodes CASQQGGGTEAFF. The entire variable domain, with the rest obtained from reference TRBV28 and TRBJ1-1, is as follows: DVKVTQSSRYLVKRTGEKVFLECVQDMDHENMFWYRQDPGLGLRLIYFSYDVKMKEKGDIPEGYSVSREKKERFSLILESASTNQTSMYLCASQQGGGTEAFFGQGTRLTVV.

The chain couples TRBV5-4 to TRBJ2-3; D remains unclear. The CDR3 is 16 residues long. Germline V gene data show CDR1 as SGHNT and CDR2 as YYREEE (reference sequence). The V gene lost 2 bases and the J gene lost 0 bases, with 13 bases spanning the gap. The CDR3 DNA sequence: TGTGCCAGCAGCTTTACAGTACAAACAAGCACAGATACGCAGTATTTT. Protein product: CASSFTVQTSTDTQYF.

For the CDR3, the DNA is TGTGCCAGCCGGGTCAACCAAGAGACCCAGTACTTC. Translated: CASRVNQETQYF. The chain carries TRBV7-2 and TRBJ2-5; D ambiguous. Trimming shortened V by 8 bases and J by 0 bases, and 7 bases separated the two germline ends. The V gene's germline CDR1 is SGHTA and CDR2 FQGNSA. This CDR3 region has 12 residues.

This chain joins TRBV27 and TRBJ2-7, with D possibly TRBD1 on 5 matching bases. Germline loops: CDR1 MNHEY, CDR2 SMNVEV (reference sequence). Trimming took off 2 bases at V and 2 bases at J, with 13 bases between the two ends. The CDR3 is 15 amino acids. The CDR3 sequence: CASSLVTARPYEQYF. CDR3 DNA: TGTGCCAGCAGTTTAGTGACAGCCCGACCCTACGAGCAGTACTTC.

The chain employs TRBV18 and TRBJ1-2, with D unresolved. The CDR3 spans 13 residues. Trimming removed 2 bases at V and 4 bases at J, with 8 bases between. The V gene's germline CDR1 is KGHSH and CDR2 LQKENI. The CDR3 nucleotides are TGTGCCAGCTCACCAGGTTTTAGCTATGGCTACACCTTC. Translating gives CASSPGFSYGYTF.

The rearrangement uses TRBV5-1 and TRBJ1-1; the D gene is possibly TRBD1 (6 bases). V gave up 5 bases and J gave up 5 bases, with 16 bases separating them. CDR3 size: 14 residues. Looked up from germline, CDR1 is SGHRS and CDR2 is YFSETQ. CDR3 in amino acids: CASRKDSRGTEAFF. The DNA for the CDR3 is TGCGCCAGCAGAAAGGACAGCCGCGGTACTGAAGCTTTCTTT.

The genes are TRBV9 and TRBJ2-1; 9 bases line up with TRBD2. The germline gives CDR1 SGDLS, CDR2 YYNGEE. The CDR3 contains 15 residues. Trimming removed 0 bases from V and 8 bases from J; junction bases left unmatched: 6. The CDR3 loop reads CASSVGLREGHEQFF. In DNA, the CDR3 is TGTGCCAGCAGCGTAGGCTTGCGGGAGGGCCATGAGCAGTTCTTC. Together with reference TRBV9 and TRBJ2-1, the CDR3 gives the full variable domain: DSGVTQTPKHLITATGQRVTLRCSPRSGDLSVYWYQQSLDQGLQFLIQYYNGEERAKGNILERFSAQQFPDLHSELNLSSLELGDSALYFCASSVGLREGHEQFFGPGTRLTVL.

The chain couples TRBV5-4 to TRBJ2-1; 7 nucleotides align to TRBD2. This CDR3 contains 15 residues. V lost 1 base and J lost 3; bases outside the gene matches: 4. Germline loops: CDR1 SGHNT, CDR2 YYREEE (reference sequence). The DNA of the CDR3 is TGTGCCAGCAGCTTGCTAGCGGTAAGCTACAATGAGCAGTTCTTC. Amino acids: CASSLLAVSYNEQFF. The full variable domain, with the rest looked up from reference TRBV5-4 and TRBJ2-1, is ETGVTQSPTHLIKTRGQQVTLRCSSQSGHNTVSWYQQALGQGPQFIFQYYREEENGRGNFPPRFSGLQFPNYSSELNVNALELDDSALYLCASSLLAVSYNEQFFGPGTRLTVL.

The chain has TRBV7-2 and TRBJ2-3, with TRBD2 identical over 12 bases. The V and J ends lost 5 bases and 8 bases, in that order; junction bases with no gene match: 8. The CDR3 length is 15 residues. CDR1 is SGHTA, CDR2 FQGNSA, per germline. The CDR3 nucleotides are TGTGCCAGCAGCACGCCTAGCGGGGGGGTGGGTACGCAGTATTTT. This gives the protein CASSTPSGGVGTQYF. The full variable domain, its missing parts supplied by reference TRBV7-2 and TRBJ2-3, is GAGVSQSPSNKVTEKGKDVELRCDPISGHTALYWYRQSLGQGLEFLIYFQGNSAPDKSGLPSDRFSAERTGGSVSTLTIQRTQQEDSAVYLCASSTPSGGVGTQYFGPGTRLTVL.